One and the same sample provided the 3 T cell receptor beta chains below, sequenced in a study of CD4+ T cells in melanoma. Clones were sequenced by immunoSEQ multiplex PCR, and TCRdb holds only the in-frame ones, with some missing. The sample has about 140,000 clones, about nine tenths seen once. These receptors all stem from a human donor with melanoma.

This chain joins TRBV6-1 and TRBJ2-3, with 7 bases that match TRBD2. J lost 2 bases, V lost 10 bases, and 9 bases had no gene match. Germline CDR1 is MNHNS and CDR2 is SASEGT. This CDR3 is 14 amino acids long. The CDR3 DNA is TGTGCCACTAATGGGGGGGGAAACACAGATACGCAGTATTTT. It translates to CATNGGGNTDTQYF.

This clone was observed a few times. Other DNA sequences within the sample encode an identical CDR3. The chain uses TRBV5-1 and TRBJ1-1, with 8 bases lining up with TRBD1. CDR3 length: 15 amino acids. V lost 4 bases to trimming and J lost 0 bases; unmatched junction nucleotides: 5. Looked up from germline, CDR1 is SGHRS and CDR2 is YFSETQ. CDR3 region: CASSPDRGLNTEAFF. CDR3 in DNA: TGCGCCAGCAGCCCTGACAGGGGCCTGAACACTGAAGCTTTCTTT.

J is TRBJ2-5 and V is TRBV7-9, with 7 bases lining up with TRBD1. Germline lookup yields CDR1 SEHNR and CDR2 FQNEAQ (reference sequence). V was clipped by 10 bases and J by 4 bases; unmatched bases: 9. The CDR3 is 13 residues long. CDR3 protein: CAIGRQGGETQYF. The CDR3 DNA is TGTGCCATCGGACGACAGGGCGGAGAGACCCAGTACTTC.